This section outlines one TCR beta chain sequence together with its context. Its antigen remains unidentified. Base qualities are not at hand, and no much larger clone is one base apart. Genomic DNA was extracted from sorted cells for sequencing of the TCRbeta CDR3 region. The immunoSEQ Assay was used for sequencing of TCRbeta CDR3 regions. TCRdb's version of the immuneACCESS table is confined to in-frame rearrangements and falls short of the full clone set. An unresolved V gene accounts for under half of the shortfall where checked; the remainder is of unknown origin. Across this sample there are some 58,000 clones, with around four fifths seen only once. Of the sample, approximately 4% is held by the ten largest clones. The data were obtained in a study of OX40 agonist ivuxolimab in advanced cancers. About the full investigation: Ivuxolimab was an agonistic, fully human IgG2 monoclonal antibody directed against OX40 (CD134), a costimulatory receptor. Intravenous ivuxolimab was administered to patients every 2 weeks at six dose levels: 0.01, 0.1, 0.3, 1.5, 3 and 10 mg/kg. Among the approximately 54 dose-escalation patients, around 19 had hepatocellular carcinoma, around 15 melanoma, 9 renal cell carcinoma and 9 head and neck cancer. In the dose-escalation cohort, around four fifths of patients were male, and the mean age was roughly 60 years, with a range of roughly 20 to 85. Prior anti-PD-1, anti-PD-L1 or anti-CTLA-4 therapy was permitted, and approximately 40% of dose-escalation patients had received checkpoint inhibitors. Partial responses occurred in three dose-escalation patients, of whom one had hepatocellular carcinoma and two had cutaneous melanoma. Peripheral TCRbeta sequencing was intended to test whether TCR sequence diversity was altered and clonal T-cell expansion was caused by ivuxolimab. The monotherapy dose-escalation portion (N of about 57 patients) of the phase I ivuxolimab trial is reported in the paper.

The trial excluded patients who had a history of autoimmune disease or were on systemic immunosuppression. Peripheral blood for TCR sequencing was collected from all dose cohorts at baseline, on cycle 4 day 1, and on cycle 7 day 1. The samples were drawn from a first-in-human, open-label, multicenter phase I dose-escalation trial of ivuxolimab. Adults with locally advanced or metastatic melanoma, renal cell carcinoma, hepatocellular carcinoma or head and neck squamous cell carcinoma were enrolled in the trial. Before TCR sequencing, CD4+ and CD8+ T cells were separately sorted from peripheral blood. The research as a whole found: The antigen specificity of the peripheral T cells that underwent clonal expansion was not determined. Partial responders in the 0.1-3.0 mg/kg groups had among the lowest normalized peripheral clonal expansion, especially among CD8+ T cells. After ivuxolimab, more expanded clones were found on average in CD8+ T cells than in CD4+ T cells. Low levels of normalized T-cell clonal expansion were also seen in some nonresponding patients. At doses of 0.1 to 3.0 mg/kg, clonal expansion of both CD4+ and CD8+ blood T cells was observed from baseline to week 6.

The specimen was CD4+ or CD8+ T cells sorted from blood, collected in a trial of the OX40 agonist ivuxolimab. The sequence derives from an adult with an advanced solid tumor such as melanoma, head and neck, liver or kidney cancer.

CDR3 region: CASSLRLAPTINNEQFF. The bases are TGTGCCAGCAGCTTAAGGCTAGCTCCAACCATCAACAATGAGCAGTTCTTC. The receptor chain draws on TRBV5-4 and TRBJ2-1; 5 matching bases give a weak D call of TRBD2. The CDR3 starts with the cysteine, ends with the phenylalanine, and has 17 residues. Kept here is only the CDR3 DNA, which spans 51 bases and is read in frame from base 1. CDR1 and CDR2 (SGHNT, YYREEE) derive from the germline V gene (reference sequence). Trimming costs V 2 bases and J 5 bases, and their ends lie 20 bases apart.